The clone carrying this T cell receptor beta chain was detected a few times. cDNA synthesis used the whole RNA isolate, giving expressed TCRB sequences. Using immunoSEQ multiplex PCR, the repertoire was profiled, and TCRdb retains in-frame clones only, with some absent. The table includes 250,000 to 350,000 clones, about 15% detected once. The germline V gene encodes CDR1 LNHDA and CDR2 SQIVND (reference sequence). The CDR3 covers 14 residues. V lost 8 bases, J lost 10 bases, and 23 bases lay in between. This record comes from a study of beta chain features in type 1 diabetes. This chain connects TRBV19 to TRBJ1-1, with D maybe TRBD1 (6 bases). The source material was central memory CD4+ T cells from blood. The receptor's source is a man aged 30 to 39 in good health. The CDR3 DNA follows: TGTGCCAGTGGGACTGGGGAAGGGACAAGGACAGCTTTCTTT. It is translated as CASGTGEGTRTAFF.